This TCR beta chain stems from a study of cytomegalovirus exposure and HLA in healthy donors. Study-level findings and limits: Upon later analysis, HLA-associated TCR beta chains proved more clonally expanded than other, equally common chains. The authors assumed roughly uniform sequencing depth across donors for presence/absence analyses.

On this clone: Its antigen is currently unknown.

60 Vbeta and 13 Jbeta primers were used in PCR. Generated by immunoSEQ multiplex PCR, the TCRdb table keeps only in-frame clones and is missing some. This sample has about 100,000 clones, with about 79% found just once. The receptor's source is a man aged 60 to 69 in good health and CMV-seropositive. The sample consisted of PBMCs.

The CDR3 bases are TGTGCCAGTAGGAAGGCCGGGATGGAGCCCCAGCATTTT. This translates into CASRKAGMEPQHF. The V and J genes are TRBV19 and TRBJ1-5; no clear D. Germline lookup yields CDR1 LNHDA and CDR2 SQIVND (reference sequence). V lost 6 bases, J lost 8 bases, and 14 bases lay in between. The CDR3 is 13 residues long. Using reference TRBV19 and TRBJ1-5 for the parts outside the CDR3, the full variable domain is DGGITQSPKYLFRKEGQNVTLSCEQNLNHDAMYWYRQDPGQGLRLIYYSQIVNDFQKGDIAEGYSVSREKKESFPLTVTSAQKNPTAFYLCASRKAGMEPQHFGDGTRLSIL.